The count of the clone carrying this T cell receptor (beta chain) is one. This sample stems from a study of blood T cell repertoires in COVID-19. Across the study: Acute-phase and convalescent COVID-19 samples originated in the United States, Italy and Spain. Sample material is recorded as cDNA or gDNA derived from T cells, B-cell-depleted T cells, or PBMCs.

Germline loops: CDR1 SGHRS, CDR2 YFSETQ. CDR3 length equals 16 residues. V lost 0 bases, J lost 4 bases, and 7 bases stayed unmatched. Original processing notes: Amplified reference gene primers provided the basis for estimating nucleated cell counts. Libraries were prepared by immunoSEQ multiplex PCR; TCRdb keeps only in-frame clonotypes and omits some of them. V, J and clone size are taken as reported in that table, and D and trimming were inferred from the DNA itself. The sample includes around 85,000 clones, 87% seen only once; the top ten take about 5.3%. The clonotype was recovered from a man between 60 and 75 years old with acute or convalescent COVID-19. The genes are TRBV5-1 and TRBJ2-5; TRBD1 agrees at 9 bases. Sequencing was done on a sample of peripheral blood. CDR3 in amino acids: CASSLGGTGSAETQYF. CDR3 DNA sequence: TGCGCCAGCAGCTTGGGTGGGACAGGGAGCGCAGAGACCCAGTACTTC.